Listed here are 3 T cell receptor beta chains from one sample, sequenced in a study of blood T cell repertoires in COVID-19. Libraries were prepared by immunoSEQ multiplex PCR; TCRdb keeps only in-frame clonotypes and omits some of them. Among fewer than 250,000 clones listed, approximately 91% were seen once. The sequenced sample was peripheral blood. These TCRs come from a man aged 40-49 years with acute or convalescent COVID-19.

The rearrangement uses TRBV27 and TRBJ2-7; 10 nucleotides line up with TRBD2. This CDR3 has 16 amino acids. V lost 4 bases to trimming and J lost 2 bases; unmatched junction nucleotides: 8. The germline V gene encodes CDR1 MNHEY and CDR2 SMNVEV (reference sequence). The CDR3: CASSSPLAGQTYEQYF. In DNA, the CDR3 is TGTGCCAGCAGTTCCCCACTAGCGGGGCAGACCTACGAGCAGTACTTC.

CDR3 residues: CASSAGQDPSYEQYF. Written as DNA, the CDR3 is TGTGCCAGCAGCGCGGGACAGGACCCCTCATACGAGCAGTACTTC. J is TRBJ2-7 and V is TRBV9; TRBD1 agrees at 8 bases. Germline values: CDR1 SGDLS, CDR2 YYNGEE. CDR3 length: 15 residues. V was clipped by 3 bases and J by 4 bases; unmatched bases: 9.

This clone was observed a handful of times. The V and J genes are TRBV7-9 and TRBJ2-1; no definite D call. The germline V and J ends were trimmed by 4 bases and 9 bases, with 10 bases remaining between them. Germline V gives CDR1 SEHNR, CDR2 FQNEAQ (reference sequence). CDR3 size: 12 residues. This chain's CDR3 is CASSSRVAEQFF. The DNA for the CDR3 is TGTGCCAGCAGCTCTCGGGTTGCTGAGCAGTTCTTC.